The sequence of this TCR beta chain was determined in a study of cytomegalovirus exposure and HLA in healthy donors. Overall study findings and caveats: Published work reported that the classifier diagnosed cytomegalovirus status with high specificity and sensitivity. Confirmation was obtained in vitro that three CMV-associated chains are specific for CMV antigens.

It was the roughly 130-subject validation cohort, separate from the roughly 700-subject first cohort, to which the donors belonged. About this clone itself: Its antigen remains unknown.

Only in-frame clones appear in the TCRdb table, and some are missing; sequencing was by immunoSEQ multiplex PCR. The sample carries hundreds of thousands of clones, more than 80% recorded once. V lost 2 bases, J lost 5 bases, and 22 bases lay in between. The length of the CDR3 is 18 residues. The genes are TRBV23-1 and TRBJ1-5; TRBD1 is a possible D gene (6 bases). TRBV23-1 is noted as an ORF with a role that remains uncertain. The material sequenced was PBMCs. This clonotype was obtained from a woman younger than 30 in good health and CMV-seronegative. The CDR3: CASSQKGEGFSFDQPQHF. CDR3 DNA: TGCGCCAGCAGTCAAAAGGGGGAGGGATTCTCCTTCGATCAGCCCCAGCATTTT.